These 19 T cell receptor beta chains share one sample of origin, sequenced in a study of patients and donors after allogeneic stem cell transplantation. TCRdb used MiXCR to reprocess the RT-PCR reads, holding one entry per CDR3 protein. The sample lists approximately 150,000 distinct CDR3 sequences, 30% occurring once. Specimen: blood, either unsorted or a sorted T cell fraction (not recorded which). The receptors were sampled from a human donor who was either an allogeneic HSCT recipient or a stem cell or donor lymphocyte infusion donor (not recorded which). It is not recorded whose cells these are; they may come from a transplant donor.

This clonotype was seen a few times. The chain is built from TRBV6-5 and TRBJ2-5; possibly TRBD1 or TRBD2 for D (7 bases each). This CDR3 spans 16 amino acids. Germline CDR1 reads MNHEY; CDR2 reads SVGAGI. Trimming shortened V by 1 base and J by 2 bases, and 14 bases separated the two germline ends. CDR3 sequence reads: CASSYYPGGEQETQYF. CDR3 DNA: TGTGCCAGCAGTTACTACCCAGGGGGGGAACAAGAGACCCAGTACTTC.

The chain uses TRBV12-3 or TRBV12-4 and TRBJ1-1, with D unresolved. The CDR3 has 12 residues. Trimming stripped 3 bases from V and 3 bases from J, with 5 bases between. The CDR3 DNA sequence: TGTGCCAGCAGTTTTGTGTACACTGAAGCTTTCTTT. Encoded protein: CASSFVYTEAFF.

This clonotype has only a few counts. The chain recombines TRBV6-5 with TRBJ2-3, with D possibly matching TRBD2 (7 bases). The CDR3 totals 17 residues. Trimming stripped 2 bases from V and 3 bases from J, with 18 bases between. Germline CDR1 and CDR2: MNHEY and SVGAGI. The CDR3 region is CASSYGAEGGGTDTQYF. The CDR3, as DNA: TGTGCCAGCAGTTACGGTGCGGAGGGGGGAGGGACAGATACGCAGTATTTT.

The rearrangement uses TRBV20-1 and TRBJ2-1, with a tentative D call TRBD2 (6 bases). The CDR3 contains 16 residues. Germline loops: CDR1 DFQATT, CDR2 SNEGSKA (reference sequence). The V gene lost 2 bases and the J gene lost 2 bases, with 16 bases spanning the gap. The CDR3 reads CSARPLTRPTYNEQFF. In DNA, the CDR3 is TGCAGTGCTAGACCCCTGACTAGGCCTACCTACAATGAGCAGTTCTTC.

The gene calls are TRBV5-1 and TRBJ2-1; D is perhaps TRBD2 (5 bases). Germline V gene sequence: CDR1 SGHRS, CDR2 YFSETQ. This CDR3 spans 11 amino acids. Trimming took 2 bases from V and 10 from J, leaving 7 bases between them. CDR3 region: CASSFSEEQFF. For the CDR3, the DNA is TGCGCCAGCAGCTTTAGCGAGGAGCAGTTCTTC.

The chain is built from TRBV12-3 or TRBV12-4 and TRBJ2-7; D gene uncertain. This CDR3 comprises 12 residues. With 2 bases removed from V and 2 bases from J, the gap between germline ends came to 4 bases. The CDR3 spells CASSLLAYEQYF. For the CDR3, the DNA is TGTGCCAGCAGTTTACTAGCCTACGAGCAGTACTTC.

The chain links TRBV12-3 or TRBV12-4 to TRBJ2-3, with 9 nucleotides matching TRBD1. V shed 5 bases, J shed 4 bases, and the junction held 7 bases outside the gene matches. The CDR3 is made up of 15 amino acids. CDR3 sequence reads: CASSPRTGGADTQYF. The CDR3, as DNA: TGTGCCAGCAGTCCTCGAACAGGGGGCGCAGATACGCAGTATTTT.

In its sample, this clonotype was seen many times. The chain employs TRBV4-1 and TRBJ2-3; no firm D call. The CDR3 loop spans 13 amino acids. The germline CDR1 and CDR2 sequences are MGHRA and YSYEKL. V lost 6 bases and J lost 4, with 11 bases in between. The CDR3 DNA is TGCGCCAGCAGTTCACCGAACGCAGATACGCAGTATTTT. This codes for CASSSPNADTQYF.

This clonotype came up a few times. The genes are TRBV5-1 and TRBJ2-5; D gene uncertain. From germline, CDR1 is SGHRS and CDR2 YFSETQ. The CDR3 runs 14 residues. Between the trimmed V and J ends, which lost 5 bases and 2 bases, there was a span of 13 bases. The CDR3: CASSEVAGQETQYF. The CDR3 DNA is TGCGCCAGCAGTGAGGTTGCTGGGCAAGAGACCCAGTACTTC. Full variable domain (rest looked up from reference TRBV5-1 and TRBJ2-5): KAGVTQTPRYLIKTRGQQVTLSCSPISGHRSVSWYQQTPGQGLQFLFEYFSETQRNKGNFPGRFSGRQFSNSRSEMNVSTLELGDSALYLCASSEVAGQETQYFGPGTRLLVL.

This clonotype was detected only a few times. The chain combines TRBV7-8 with TRBJ2-1; D is possibly TRBD1 (6 bases). V dropped 5 bases and J dropped 9 bases, with 17 bases sitting between them. The V gene's germline CDR1 is SGHVS and CDR2 FQNEAQ. CDR3 length: 14 residues. The CDR3 nucleotides read TGTGCCAGCAGCCTAGTTAATACAGGGCGTGAGCAGTTCTTC. Protein: CASSLVNTGREQFF.

This clonotype has just a few counts. The CDR3 reads CASSQAGGGQPQHF. The CDR3 region has the DNA TGTGCCAGCAGCCAAGCCGGGGGGGGTCAGCCCCAGCATTTT. The J gene is TRBJ1-5, the V gene TRBV4-2; D may be TRBD1 (5 bases). V was shortened by 1 base and J by 6 bases, with 10 bases between the two germline ends. CDR3 length: 14 amino acids. Germline assignment: CDR1 LGHNA and CDR2 YNFKEQ.

This clonotype came up many times. The chain combines TRBV12-3 or TRBV12-4 with TRBJ2-5; a possible D gene is TRBD1 (5 bases). The V gene lost 6 bases and the J gene lost 4 bases, with 12 bases spanning the gap. The CDR3 covers 13 residues. The CDR3 DNA reads TGTGCCAGCAGCCCCGACAGAAGAGAGACCCAGTACTTC. Translation gives CASSPDRRETQYF.

The CDR3 loop is CASSSLRGGEQFF. The DNA for the CDR3 is TGTGCCAGCAGCTCACTCAGGGGTGGTGAGCAGTTCTTC. The V gene is TRBV7-9, the J gene TRBJ2-1; a weak D match, TRBD1 (6 bases). V was trimmed by 4 bases and J by 9 bases, leaving 13 bases between them. Germline CDR1 reads SEHNR; CDR2 reads FQNEAQ (reference sequence). CDR3 length: 13 amino acids. Full variable domain (remainder filled in from reference TRBV7-9 and TRBJ2-1): DTGVSQNPRHKITKRGQNVTFRCDPISEHNRLYWYRQTLGQGPEFLTYFQNEAQLEKSRLLSDRFSAERPKGSFSTLEIQRTEQGDSAMYLCASSSLRGGEQFFGPGTRLTVL.

This clonotype was counted only a few times. The chain is built from TRBV27 and TRBJ1-2; 9 bases line up with TRBD1. V was pared by 6 bases and J by 5 bases, with 7 bases of the junction left unmatched. This CDR3 contains 14 residues. Germline V gene sequence: CDR1 MNHEY, CDR2 SMNVEV (reference sequence). This CDR3 reads CASRKQGAEYGYTF. The CDR3 DNA is TGTGCCAGCAGAAAACAGGGGGCGGAGTATGGCTACACCTTC.

The gene calls are TRBV12-3 or TRBV12-4 and TRBJ1-6, with TRBD1 matching over 9 bases. The V and J ends lost 3 bases and 9 bases, in that order; junction bases with no gene match: 6. The CDR3 spans 15 residues. CDR3 in amino acids: CASSFTGQGFSPLHF. The CDR3 coding sequence is TGTGCCAGCAGTTTTACGGGACAGGGTTTTTCACCCCTCCACTTT.

The chain employs TRBV7-2 and TRBJ2-3; D is unresolved. The CDR3 runs to 12 residues. V was shortened by 1 base and J by 7 bases, with 6 bases between the two germline ends. The germline gives CDR1 SGHTA, CDR2 FQGNSA. CDR3 residues: CASSLEGNTQYF. The CDR3 DNA sequence: TGTGCCAGCAGCTTAGAAGGCAATACGCAGTATTTT.

This clonotype was counted a few times. The chain recombines TRBV20-1 with TRBJ1-5; D gene uncertain. The germline V gene has CDR1 DFQATT and CDR2 SNEGSKA (reference sequence). Trimming pared 3 bases from V and 5 bases from J, leaving 11 bases between. The CDR3 extends over 13 amino acids. CDR3 protein: CSAREISYQPQHF. CDR3 DNA: TGCAGTGCTAGGGAGATCTCCTATCAGCCCCAGCATTTT.

This clonotype was seen a few times. The chain carries TRBV30 and TRBJ2-7; no clear D gene. The CDR3 sequence is 16 residues long. The ends were cut back, 2 bases at V and 3 bases at J, with 20 bases in the middle. Germline CDR1 reads GTSNPN; CDR2 reads SVGIG (reference sequence). Here the CDR3 reads CAWSPSSWPKNYEQYF. The CDR3 coding sequence is TGTGCCTGGAGTCCTTCTTCCTGGCCGAAAAACTACGAGCAGTACTTC. Using reference TRBV30 and TRBJ2-7 for the parts outside the CDR3, the full variable domain is SQTIHQWPATLVQPVGSPLSLECTVEGTSNPNLYWYRQAAGRGLQLLFYSVGIGQISSEVPQNLSASRPQDRQFILSSKKLLLSDSGFYLCAWSPSSWPKNYEQYFGPGTRLTVT.

This clonotype showed up just a few times. This chain links TRBV20-1 with TRBJ1-4; no clear D gene. V was shortened by 3 bases and J by 3 bases, with 5 bases between the two germline ends. The germline gives CDR1 DFQATT, CDR2 SNEGSKA (reference sequence). The CDR3 runs 12 residues. In DNA form, the CDR3 reads TGCAGTGCTAGTCGGGCTAATGAAAAACTGTTTTTT. Encoded protein: CSASRANEKLFF.